The clone carrying this TCR beta chain has only a few counts. These data come from a study of T-cell reconstitution after alpha-beta-depleted transplantation in children. Preparation of the TCRbeta library involved a method that used unique molecular identifiers. TCRdb called the PCR reads again in MiXCR, with one record for every CDR3 protein. Counted here are 400,000 to 500,000 distinct CDR3 sequences, around 9.9% occurring once; the ten biggest clones make up about 5%. The germline V and J ends were trimmed by 1 base and 4 bases, with 14 bases remaining between them. The germline gives CDR1 MNHNS, CDR2 SASEGT. This CDR3 contains 16 residues.

The specimen comprised PBMCs from the stem cell graft donor, sampled from the stem cell graft. The chain couples TRBV6-1 to TRBJ2-1; maybe TRBD1 (6 bases). The TCR sequence derives from a human donor who donated a stem cell graft to a child with acute myeloid leukemia. The chain's CDR3 is CASSEDRTAPYNEQFF. CDR3 nucleotides: TGTGCCAGCAGTGAAGATCGGACAGCTCCTTACAATGAGCAGTTCTTC.